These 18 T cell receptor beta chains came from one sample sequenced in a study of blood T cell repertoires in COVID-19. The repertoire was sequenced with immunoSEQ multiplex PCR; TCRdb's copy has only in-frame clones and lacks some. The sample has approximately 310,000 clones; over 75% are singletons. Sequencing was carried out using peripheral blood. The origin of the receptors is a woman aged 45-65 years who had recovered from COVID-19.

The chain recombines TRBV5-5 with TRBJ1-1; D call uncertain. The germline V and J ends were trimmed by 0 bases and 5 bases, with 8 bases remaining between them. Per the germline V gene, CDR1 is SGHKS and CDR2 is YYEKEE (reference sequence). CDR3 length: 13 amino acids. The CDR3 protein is CASSLGARTEAFF. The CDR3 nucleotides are TGTGCCAGCAGCTTGGGGGCTCGGACTGAAGCTTTCTTT.

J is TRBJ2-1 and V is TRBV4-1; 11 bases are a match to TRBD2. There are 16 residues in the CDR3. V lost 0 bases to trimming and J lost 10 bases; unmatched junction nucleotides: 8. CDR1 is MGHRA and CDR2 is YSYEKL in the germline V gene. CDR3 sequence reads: CASSQEGTSGLGEQFF. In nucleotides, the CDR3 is TGCGCCAGCAGCCAAGAAGGGACTAGCGGTTTGGGGGAGCAGTTCTTC.

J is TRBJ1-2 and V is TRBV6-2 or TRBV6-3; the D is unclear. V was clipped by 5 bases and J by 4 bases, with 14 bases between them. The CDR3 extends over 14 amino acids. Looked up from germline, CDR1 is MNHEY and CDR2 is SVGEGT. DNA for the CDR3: TGTGCCAGCAGTGTACTCGGTCGTGGCTATGGCTACACCTTC. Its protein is CASSVLGRGYGYTF.

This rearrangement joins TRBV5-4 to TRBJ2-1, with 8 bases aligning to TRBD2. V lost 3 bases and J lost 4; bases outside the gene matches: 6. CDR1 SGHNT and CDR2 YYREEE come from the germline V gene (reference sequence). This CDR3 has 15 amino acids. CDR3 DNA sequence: TGTGCCAGCAGCTCATCGGGGGGGGCGTACAATGAGCAGTTCTTC. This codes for CASSSSGGAYNEQFF.

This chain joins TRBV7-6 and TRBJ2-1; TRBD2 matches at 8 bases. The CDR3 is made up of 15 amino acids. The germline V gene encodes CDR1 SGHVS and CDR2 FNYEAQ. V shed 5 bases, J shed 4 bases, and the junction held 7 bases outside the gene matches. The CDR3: CASSAISGMYNEQFF. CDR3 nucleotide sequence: TGTGCCAGCAGCGCCATTAGCGGGATGTACAATGAGCAGTTCTTC.

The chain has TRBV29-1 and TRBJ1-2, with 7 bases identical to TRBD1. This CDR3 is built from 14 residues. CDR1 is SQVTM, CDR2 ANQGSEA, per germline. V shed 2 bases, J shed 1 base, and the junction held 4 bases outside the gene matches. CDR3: CSVERGQGNYGYTF. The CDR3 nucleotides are TGCAGCGTTGAAAGGGGGCAGGGTAACTATGGCTACACCTTC.

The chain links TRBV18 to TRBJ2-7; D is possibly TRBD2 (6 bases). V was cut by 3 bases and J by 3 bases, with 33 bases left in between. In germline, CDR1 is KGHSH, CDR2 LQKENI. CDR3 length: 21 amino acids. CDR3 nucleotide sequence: TGTGCCAGCTCACCCTCGGTATCATACGACCGGAGGGCCGTAAAGTACTACGAGCAGTACTTC. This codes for CASSPSVSYDRRAVKYYEQYF.

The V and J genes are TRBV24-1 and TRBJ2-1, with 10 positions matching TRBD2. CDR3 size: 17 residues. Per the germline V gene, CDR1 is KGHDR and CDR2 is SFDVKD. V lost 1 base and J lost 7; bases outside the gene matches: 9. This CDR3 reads CATSDFSASGGINEQFF. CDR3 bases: TGTGCCACCAGTGATTTTTCGGCTAGCGGGGGAATAAATGAGCAGTTCTTC.

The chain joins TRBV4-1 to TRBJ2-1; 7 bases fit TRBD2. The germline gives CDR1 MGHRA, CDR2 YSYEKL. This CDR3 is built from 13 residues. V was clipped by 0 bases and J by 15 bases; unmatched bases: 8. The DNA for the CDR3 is TGCGCCAGCAGCCAAGATTGGGCCGGGGGGTGGTTCTTC. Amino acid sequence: CASSQDWAGGWFF.

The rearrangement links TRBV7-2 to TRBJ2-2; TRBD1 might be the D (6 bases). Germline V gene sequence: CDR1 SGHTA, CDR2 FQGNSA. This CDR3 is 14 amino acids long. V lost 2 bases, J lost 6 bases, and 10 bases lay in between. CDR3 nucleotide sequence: TGTGCCAGCAGCTTATACAGGGCGGCCGGGGAGCTGTTTTTT. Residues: CASSLYRAAGELFF.

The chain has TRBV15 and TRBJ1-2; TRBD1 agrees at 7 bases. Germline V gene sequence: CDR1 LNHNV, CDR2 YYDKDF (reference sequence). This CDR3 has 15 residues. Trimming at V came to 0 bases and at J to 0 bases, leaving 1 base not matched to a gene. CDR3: CATSRDQGANYGYTF. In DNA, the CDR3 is TGTGCCACCAGCAGAGACCAGGGGGCTAACTATGGCTACACCTTC.

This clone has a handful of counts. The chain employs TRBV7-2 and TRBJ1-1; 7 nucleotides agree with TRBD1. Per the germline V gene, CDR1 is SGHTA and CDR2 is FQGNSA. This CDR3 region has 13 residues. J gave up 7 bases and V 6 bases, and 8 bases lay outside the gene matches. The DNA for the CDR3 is TGTGCCAGCAGGTCGGACAGGAGTAGTGAAGCTTTCTTT. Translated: CASRSDRSSEAFF.

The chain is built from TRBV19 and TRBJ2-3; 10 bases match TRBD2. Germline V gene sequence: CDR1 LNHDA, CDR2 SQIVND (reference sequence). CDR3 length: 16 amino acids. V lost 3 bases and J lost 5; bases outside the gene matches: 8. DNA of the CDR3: TGTGCCAGTAGTATGGCTAGCGGGAGTTCGGGAGATACGCAGTATTTT. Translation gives CASSMASGSSGDTQYF.

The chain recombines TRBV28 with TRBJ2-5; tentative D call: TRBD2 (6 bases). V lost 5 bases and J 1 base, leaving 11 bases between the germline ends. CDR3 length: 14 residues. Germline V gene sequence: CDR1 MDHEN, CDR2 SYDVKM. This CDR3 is CASSERRGQETQYF. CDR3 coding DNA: TGTGCCAGCAGTGAGAGGCGGGGCCAAGAGACCCAGTACTTC.

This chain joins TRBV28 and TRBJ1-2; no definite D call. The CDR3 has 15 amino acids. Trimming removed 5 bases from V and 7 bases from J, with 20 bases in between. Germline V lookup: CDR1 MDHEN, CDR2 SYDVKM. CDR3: CASSPSYLLTGGYTF. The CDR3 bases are TGTGCCAGCAGTCCCTCTTATTTACTTACGGGTGGCTACACCTTC.

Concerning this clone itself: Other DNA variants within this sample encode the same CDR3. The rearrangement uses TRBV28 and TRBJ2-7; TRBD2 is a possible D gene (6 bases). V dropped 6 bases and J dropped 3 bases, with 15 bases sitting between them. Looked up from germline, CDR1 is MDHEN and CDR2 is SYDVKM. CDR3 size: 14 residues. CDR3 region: CASRTGTGLYEQYF. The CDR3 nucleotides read TGTGCCAGCAGGACGGGGACTGGCCTCTACGAGCAGTACTTC.

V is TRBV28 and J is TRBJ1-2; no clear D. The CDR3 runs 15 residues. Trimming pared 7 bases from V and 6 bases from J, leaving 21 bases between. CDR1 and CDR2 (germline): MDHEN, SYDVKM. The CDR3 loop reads CASTETGFMENGYTF. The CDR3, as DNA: TGTGCCAGCACCGAAACCGGGTTTATGGAGAATGGCTACACCTTC.

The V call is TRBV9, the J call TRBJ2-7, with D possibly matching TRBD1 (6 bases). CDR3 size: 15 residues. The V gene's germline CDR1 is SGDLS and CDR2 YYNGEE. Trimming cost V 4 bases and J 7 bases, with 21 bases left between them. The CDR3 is CASSNNPRGVGEQYF. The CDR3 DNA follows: TGTGCCAGCAGCAATAACCCCAGGGGAGTAGGAGAGCAGTACTTC.